This T cell receptor beta chain was found in a study of blood T cell repertoires in COVID-19. The method was immunoSEQ multiplex PCR; TCRdb's version includes in-frame clones alone and lacks a portion of them. Here the sample spans 70,000 or so clones, 79% being singletons. CDR1 is SEHNR, CDR2 FQNEAQ, per germline (reference sequence). V was clipped by 5 bases and J by 2 bases; unmatched bases: 5. The CDR3 consists of 14 residues. This receptor was obtained from a man in his 60s with acute or convalescent COVID-19. Material: peripheral blood. This chain connects TRBV7-9 to TRBJ2-5, with TRBD1 matching over 7 bases. Written as DNA, the CDR3 is TGTGCCAGCAGCCCGGGACAGTTACAAGAGACCCAGTACTTC. Its protein is CASSPGQLQETQYF.